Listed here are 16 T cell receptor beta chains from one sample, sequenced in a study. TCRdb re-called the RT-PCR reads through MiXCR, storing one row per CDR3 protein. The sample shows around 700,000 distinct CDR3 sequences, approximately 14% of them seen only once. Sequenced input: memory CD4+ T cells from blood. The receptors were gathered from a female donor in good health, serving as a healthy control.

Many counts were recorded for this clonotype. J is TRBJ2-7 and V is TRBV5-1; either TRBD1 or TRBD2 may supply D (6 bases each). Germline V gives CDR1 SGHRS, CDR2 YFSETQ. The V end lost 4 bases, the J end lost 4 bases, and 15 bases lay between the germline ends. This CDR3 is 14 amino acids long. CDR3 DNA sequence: TGCGCCAGCAGCCTCCGGGGGCAGAGTTACGAGCAGTACTTC. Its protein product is CASSLRGQSYEQYF.

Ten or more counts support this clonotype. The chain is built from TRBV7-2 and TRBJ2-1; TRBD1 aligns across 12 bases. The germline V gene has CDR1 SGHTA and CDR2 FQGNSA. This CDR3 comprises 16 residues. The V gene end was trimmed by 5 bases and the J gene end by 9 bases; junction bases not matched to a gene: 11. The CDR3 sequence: CASSLTTGTGGSEQFF. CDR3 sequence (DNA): TGTGCCAGCAGCCTAACAACCGGGACAGGGGGCAGTGAGCAGTTCTTC.

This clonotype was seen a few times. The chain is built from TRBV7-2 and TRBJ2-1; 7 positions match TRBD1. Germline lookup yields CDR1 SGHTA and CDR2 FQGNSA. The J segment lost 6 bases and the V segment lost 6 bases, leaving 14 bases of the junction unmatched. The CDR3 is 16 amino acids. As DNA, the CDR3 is TGTGCCAGCAGTATGGACGCCGGGACAGTGGCCAATGAGCAGTTCTTC. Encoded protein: CASSMDAGTVANEQFF.

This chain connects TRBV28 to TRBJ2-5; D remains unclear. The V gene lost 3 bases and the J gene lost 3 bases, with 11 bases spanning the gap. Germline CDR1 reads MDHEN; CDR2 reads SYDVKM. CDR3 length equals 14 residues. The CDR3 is CASSFIRIKETQYF. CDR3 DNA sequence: TGTGCCAGCAGTTTTATCAGGATAAAAGAGACCCAGTACTTC.

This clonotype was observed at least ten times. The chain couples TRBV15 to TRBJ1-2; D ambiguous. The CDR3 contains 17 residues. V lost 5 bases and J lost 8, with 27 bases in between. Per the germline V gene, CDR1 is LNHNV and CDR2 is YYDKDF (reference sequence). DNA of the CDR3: TGTGCCACCAGCCCTTACTCCCCAGAGGACCGCCGAGGAGGCTACACCTTC. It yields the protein CATSPYSPEDRRGGYTF.

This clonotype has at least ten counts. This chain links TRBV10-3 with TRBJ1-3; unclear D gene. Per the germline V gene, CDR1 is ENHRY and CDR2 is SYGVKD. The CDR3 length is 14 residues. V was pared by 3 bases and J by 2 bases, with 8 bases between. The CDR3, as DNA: TGTGCCATCAGTGACAGCGGCCCTGGAAACACCATATATTTT. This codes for CAISDSGPGNTIYF.

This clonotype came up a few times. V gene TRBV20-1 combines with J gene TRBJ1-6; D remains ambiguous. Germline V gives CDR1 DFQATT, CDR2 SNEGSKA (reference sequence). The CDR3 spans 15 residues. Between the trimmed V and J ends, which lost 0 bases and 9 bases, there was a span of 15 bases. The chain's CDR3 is CSARDSGRWPSPLHF. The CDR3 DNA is TGCAGTGCTAGAGATTCCGGGAGGTGGCCTTCACCCCTCCACTTT.

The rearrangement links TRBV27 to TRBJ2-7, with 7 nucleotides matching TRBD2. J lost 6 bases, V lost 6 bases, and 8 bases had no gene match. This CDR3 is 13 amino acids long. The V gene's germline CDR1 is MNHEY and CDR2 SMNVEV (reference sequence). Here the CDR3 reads CASRPQGGREQYF. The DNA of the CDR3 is TGTGCCAGCAGACCCCAGGGAGGGCGCGAGCAGTACTTC.

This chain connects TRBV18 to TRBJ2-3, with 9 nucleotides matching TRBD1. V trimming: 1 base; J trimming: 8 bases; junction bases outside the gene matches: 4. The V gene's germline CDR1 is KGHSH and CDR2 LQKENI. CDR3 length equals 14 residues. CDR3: CASSPQQGAVTQYF. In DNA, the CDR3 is TGTGCCAGCTCACCACAACAGGGGGCGGTTACGCAGTATTTT.

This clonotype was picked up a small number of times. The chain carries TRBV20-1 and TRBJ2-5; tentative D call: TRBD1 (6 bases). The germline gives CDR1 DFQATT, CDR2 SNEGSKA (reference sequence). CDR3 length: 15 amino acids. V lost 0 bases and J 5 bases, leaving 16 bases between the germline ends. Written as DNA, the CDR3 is TGCAGTGCTAGAGATCTCCAGGGGCCAAGGGAGACCCAGTACTTC. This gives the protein CSARDLQGPRETQYF.

CDR3 amino acids: CASSFSTSNTEAFF. The CDR3 bases are TGTGCCAGCAGCTTTTCGACGTCGAACACTGAAGCTTTCTTT. The rearrangement links TRBV7-2 to TRBJ1-1; D ambiguous. Looked up from germline, CDR1 is SGHTA and CDR2 is FQGNSA. V shed 3 bases and J shed 1 base, with 9 bases lying between them. The CDR3 contains 14 residues.

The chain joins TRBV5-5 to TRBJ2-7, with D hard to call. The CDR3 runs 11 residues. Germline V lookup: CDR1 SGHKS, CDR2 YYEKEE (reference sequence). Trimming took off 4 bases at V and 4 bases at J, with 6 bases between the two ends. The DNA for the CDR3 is TGTGCCAGCAGCGTGGGGTACGAGCAGTACTTC. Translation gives CASSVGYEQYF.

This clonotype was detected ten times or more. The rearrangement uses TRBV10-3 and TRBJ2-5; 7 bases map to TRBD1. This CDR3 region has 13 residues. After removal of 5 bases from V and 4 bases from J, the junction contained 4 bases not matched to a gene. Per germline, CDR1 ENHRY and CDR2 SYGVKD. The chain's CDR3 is CAISWDSGETQYF. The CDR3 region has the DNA TGTGCCATCAGTTGGGACAGCGGAGAGACCCAGTACTTC.

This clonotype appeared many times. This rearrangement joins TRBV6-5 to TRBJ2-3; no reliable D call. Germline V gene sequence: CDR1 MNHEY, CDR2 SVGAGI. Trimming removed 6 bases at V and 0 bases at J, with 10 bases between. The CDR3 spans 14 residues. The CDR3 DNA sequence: TGTGCCAGCAGATTAAAACAGAGCACAGATACGCAGTATTTT. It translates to CASRLKQSTDTQYF.

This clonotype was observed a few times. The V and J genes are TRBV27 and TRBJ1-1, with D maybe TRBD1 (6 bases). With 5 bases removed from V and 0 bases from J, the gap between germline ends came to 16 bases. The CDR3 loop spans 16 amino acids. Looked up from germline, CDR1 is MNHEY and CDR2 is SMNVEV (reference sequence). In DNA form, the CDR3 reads TGTGCCAGCAGTCCGCCCCGGACAGAGATGAACACTGAAGCTTTCTTT. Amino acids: CASSPPRTEMNTEAFF.

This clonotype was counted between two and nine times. The CDR3, as DNA: TGTGCCAGCTCATCCCGGAGGGACGACTACACCTTC. This codes for CASSSRRDDYTF. This chain links TRBV18 with TRBJ1-2; TRBD1 is a possible D gene (5 bases). The V gene's germline CDR1 is KGHSH and CDR2 LQKENI. This CDR3 has 12 amino acids. Trimming cost V 5 bases and J 10 bases, with 14 bases left between them.